This T cell receptor beta chain emerged from a study of radiotherapy plus CTLA-4 blockade in lung cancer. Profiled with immunoSEQ multiplex PCR; TCRdb holds only in-frame clones, not every one. The sample includes 85,000 to 120,000 clones, 85% to 90% of them seen just once. Germline V gene sequence: CDR1 SGHRS, CDR2 YFSETQ. The V gene lost 6 bases and the J gene lost 2 bases, with 13 bases spanning the gap. The CDR3 is 14 amino acids. In this sample, this clone turned up once. The source material was peripheral blood, sampled from a patient treated with radiotherapy plus ipilimumab. The chain recombines TRBV5-1 with TRBJ2-3; D could derive from TRBD1 or TRBD2 (6 bases each). The sequence was collected from a human donor with non-small cell lung cancer that progressed on radiotherapy plus ipilimumab. Some clones in this sample may be carry-over from other donors' samples. The CDR3 region is CASTLEGDTDTQYF. CDR3 nucleotide sequence: TGCGCCAGCACCCTGGAGGGGGACACAGATACGCAGTATTTT.